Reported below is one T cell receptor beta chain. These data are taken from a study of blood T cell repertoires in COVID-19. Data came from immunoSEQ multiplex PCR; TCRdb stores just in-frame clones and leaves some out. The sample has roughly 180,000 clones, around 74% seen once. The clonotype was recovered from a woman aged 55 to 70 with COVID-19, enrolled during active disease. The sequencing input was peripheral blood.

CDR3 amino acids: CASSPGLASTDTQYF. The CDR3 nucleotides are TGTGCCAGCAGCCCGGGACTAGCGAGCACAGATACGCAGTATTTT. The chain uses TRBV7-2 and TRBJ2-3, with TRBD2 matching 10 bases. The J segment lost 0 bases and the V segment lost 5 bases, leaving 2 bases of the junction unmatched. The CDR3 spans 15 residues. Germline assignment: CDR1 SGHTA and CDR2 FQGNSA.